This entry lists 10 T cell receptor beta chains sequenced from one sample in a study of a mutant IDH1 vaccine in newly diagnosed glioma. Indicated time point: baseline, week 1 (first vaccination visit). Treatment noted: pre-vaccination baseline after standard-of-care therapy. Here immunoSEQ multiplex PCR was the method, and the copy in TCRdb shows in-frame clones only, minus some. Of tens of thousands of clones listed, 79% are singletons. The starting material was PBMCs, obtained from a glioma patient treated with radiotherapy, temozolomide or both. The origin of the receptors is a man aged 50-60 years with glioma.

The chain employs TRBV27 and TRBJ1-1; D unclear. The germline V gene encodes CDR1 MNHEY and CDR2 SMNVEV (reference sequence). Deletions cut 8 bases from V and 2 bases from J, with 15 bases between. The CDR3 totals 14 residues. CDR3 protein: CASAWDRGNTEAFF. CDR3 sequence (DNA): TGTGCCAGCGCCTGGGATAGAGGAAACACTGAAGCTTTCTTT.

J is TRBJ2-3 and V is TRBV2; D might be TRBD2 (6 bases). Germline V gives CDR1 SNHLY, CDR2 FYNNEI. Deletions cut 4 bases from V and 2 bases from J, with 13 bases between. This CDR3 is 15 amino acids long. The CDR3 DNA reads as TGTGCCAGCAGTGCGGGCGGGAAGAACACAGATACGCAGTATTTT. This translates into CASSAGGKNTDTQYF.

The V call is TRBV19, the J call TRBJ2-7; a possible D gene is TRBD2 (5 bases). Germline V gives CDR1 LNHDA, CDR2 SQIVND (reference sequence). V was clipped by 1 base and J by 6 bases, with 10 bases between them. CDR3 length: 13 residues. In DNA, the CDR3 is TGTGCCAGTAGTATAGTAAGGGAGAGCGAGCAGTACTTC. Amino acids: CASSIVRESEQYF. Full variable domain (rest looked up from reference TRBV19 and TRBJ2-7): DGGITQSPKYLFRKEGQNVTLSCEQNLNHDAMYWYRQDPGQGLRLIYYSQIVNDFQKGDIAEGYSVSREKKESFPLTVTSAQKNPTAFYLCASSIVRESEQYFGPGTRLTVT.

The CDR3 reads CASSSTQRTRADTQYF. CDR3 DNA: TGTGCCAGTAGCAGTACCCAGCGAACAAGGGCAGATACGCAGTATTTT. This rearrangement joins TRBV19 to TRBJ2-3; D is undetermined. V lost 6 bases and J 4 bases, leaving 20 bases between the germline ends. CDR3 size: 16 residues. CDR1 LNHDA and CDR2 SQIVND come from the germline V gene (reference sequence).

This clone has a handful of counts. V gene TRBV10-3 combines with J gene TRBJ1-5, with a tentative D call TRBD1 (5 bases). The CDR3 totals 15 residues. Trimming pared 2 bases from V and 7 bases from J, leaving 15 bases between. Germline-derived CDR1 and CDR2 are ENHRY and SYGVKD. DNA of the CDR3: TGTGCCATCAGTGAGGTTGGGACCCAGGGACAGCCCCAGCATTTT. Residues: CAISEVGTQGQPQHF.

This clone was seen only once. This rearrangement joins TRBV19 to TRBJ1-5, with D perhaps matching TRBD1 (6 bases). The CDR3 is 15 residues long. V was shortened by 5 bases and J by 0 bases, with 11 bases between the two germline ends. Per the germline V gene, CDR1 is LNHDA and CDR2 is SQIVND (reference sequence). The CDR3 protein is CASSAGTRSNQPQHF. DNA of the CDR3: TGTGCCAGTAGTGCCGGGACACGTAGCAATCAGCCCCAGCATTTT.

V gene TRBV7-2 combines with J gene TRBJ2-1; D possibly corresponds to TRBD1 (6 bases). CDR3 length: 14 residues. Germline lookup yields CDR1 SGHTA and CDR2 FQGNSA. Trimming removed 6 bases at V and 5 bases at J, with 14 bases between. The CDR3 DNA is TGTGCCAGCAGGCGAAATGGGGACAACAATGAGCAGTTCTTC. It specifies CASRRNGDNNEQFF. The full variable domain, in which reference TRBV7-2 and TRBJ2-1 provide the parts outside the CDR3, is GAGVSQSPSNKVTEKGKDVELRCDPISGHTALYWYRQSLGQGLEFLIYFQGNSAPDKSGLPSDRFSAERTGGSVSTLTIQRTQQEDSAVYLCASRRNGDNNEQFFGPGTRLTVL.

The CDR3 is CASSGFQDSEAFF. The CDR3 DNA sequence: TGTGCCAGCAGTGGATTTCAGGACAGTGAAGCTTTCTTT. This sequence joins TRBV2 and TRBJ1-1; possibly TRBD1 for D (6 bases). This CDR3 spans 13 amino acids. Germline CDR1 and CDR2: SNHLY and FYNNEI. V lost 4 bases and J 7 bases, leaving 13 bases between the germline ends.

This clone was counted between two and nine times. This rearrangement joins TRBV5-1 to TRBJ2-7, with 7 bases that match TRBD1. The junction had 4 bases not matched to a gene; V was cut back by 4 bases and J by 0 bases. The length of the CDR3 is 14 residues. CDR1 is SGHRS, CDR2 YFSETQ, per germline. The CDR3: CASSKQGSSYEQYF. The CDR3 coding sequence is TGCGCCAGCAGCAAACAGGGGAGCTCCTACGAGCAGTACTTC.

This clone came up once. The chain couples TRBV5-1 to TRBJ2-3; 9 nucleotides agree with TRBD1. This CDR3 spans 20 amino acids. Germline trimming cut 4 bases from V and 2 bases from J; bases unmatched to any gene: 20. The germline CDR1 and CDR2 sequences are SGHRS and YFSETQ. The CDR3 loop is CASSQGQGLGRGDLTDTQYF. Written as DNA, the CDR3 is TGCGCCAGCAGCCAAGGACAGGGGCTTGGGCGGGGCGATCTCACAGATACGCAGTATTTT. Looking up the rest from reference TRBV5-1 and TRBJ2-3 gives the full variable domain: KAGVTQTPRYLIKTRGQQVTLSCSPISGHRSVSWYQQTPGQGLQFLFEYFSETQRNKGNFPGRFSGRQFSNSRSEMNVSTLELGDSALYLCASSQGQGLGRGDLTDTQYFGPGTRLTVL.